This TCR beta chain comes out of a study of OX40 agonist ivuxolimab in advanced cancers. Clones were read by immunoSEQ multiplex PCR, and TCRdb kept only the in-frame ones, dropping some. The sample has roughly 130,000 clones; 90% to 95% are singletons. V was pared by 2 bases and J by 6 bases, with 5 bases of the junction left unmatched. Germline V gene data show CDR1 as SGHDT and CDR2 as YYEEEE. This CDR3 comprises 15 residues. This TCR derives from an adult with an advanced solid tumor such as melanoma, head and neck, liver or kidney cancer. V gene TRBV5-6 combines with J gene TRBJ1-6; TRBD1 matches 7 bases. Sequencing used CD4+ or CD8+ T cells sorted from blood, obtained in a trial of the OX40 agonist ivuxolimab. CDR3 nucleotide sequence: TGTGCCAGCAGCTTTAGGGGGACAGCTAATTCACCCCTCCACTTT. Residues: CASSFRGTANSPLHF.